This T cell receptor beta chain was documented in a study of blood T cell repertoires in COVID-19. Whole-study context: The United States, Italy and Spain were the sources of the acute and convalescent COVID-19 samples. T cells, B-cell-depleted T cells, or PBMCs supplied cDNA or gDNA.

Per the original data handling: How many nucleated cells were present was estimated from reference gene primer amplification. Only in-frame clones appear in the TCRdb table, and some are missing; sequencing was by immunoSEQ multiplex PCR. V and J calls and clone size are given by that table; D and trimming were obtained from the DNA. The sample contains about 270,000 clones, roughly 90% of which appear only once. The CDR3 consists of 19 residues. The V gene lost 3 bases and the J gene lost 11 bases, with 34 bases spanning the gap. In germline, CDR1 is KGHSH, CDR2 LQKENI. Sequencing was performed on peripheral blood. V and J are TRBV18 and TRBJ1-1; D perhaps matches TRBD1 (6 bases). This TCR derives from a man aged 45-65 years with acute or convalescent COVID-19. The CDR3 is CASSPTTHGAGSQGMNAFF. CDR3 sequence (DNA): TGTGCCAGCTCACCTACCACCCATGGGGCAGGGAGTCAGGGGATGAACGCTTTCTTT.